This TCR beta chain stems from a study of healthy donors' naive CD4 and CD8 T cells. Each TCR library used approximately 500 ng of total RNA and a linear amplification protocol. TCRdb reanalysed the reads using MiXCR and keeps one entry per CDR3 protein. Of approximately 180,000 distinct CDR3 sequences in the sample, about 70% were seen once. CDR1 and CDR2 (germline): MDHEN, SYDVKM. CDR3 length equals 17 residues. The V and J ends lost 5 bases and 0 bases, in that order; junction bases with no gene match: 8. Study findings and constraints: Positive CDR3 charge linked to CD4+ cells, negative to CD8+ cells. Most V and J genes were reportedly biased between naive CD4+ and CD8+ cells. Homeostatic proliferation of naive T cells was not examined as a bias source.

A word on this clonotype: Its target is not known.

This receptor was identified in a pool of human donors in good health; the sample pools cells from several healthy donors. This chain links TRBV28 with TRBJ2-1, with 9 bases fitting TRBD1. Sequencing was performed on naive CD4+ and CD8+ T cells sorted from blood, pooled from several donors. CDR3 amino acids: CASSANRGLDSYNEQFF. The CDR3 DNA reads TGTGCCAGCAGTGCGAACAGGGGGCTCGACTCCTACAATGAGCAGTTCTTC.